This T cell receptor beta chain originates from a study of glioma-infiltrating T cells after dendritic cell vaccination. Looking at the study overall: Three intradermal dendritic cell vaccine injections were given every two weeks.

The V and J ends lost 5 bases and 5 bases, in that order; junction bases with no gene match: 5. This CDR3 contains 14 residues. Germline CDR1 is PRHDT and CDR2 is FYEKMQ (reference sequence). Time point reported: after dendritic cell vaccination, including at tumor progression/relapse. Study-wide results and limits: No direct clonality-survival link was found; a diverse polyclonal response may matter. Complete blood and tumor specimen sets were limited to few patients.

Comments on this clone: The antigen remains undetermined.

The PCR used 60 V beta and 13 J beta primers. The assay was immunoSEQ multiplex PCR, and TCRdb's table has in-frame clones only and misses some. The data contain under 130,000 clones, nearly 90% of them singletons. Specimen: blood, collected after dendritic cell vaccination. The sequence was obtained from a human donor with glioblastoma. This chain links TRBV13 with TRBJ1-1; 10 bases fit TRBD1. As DNA, the CDR3 is TGTGCCAGCAGCACAGGACAGGGGGGGACTGAAGCTTTCTTT. This sequence encodes CASSTGQGGTEAFF.